A selection of T cell receptor beta chains follows, all from one sample in a study of blood T cell repertoires in COVID-19. Repertoires were generated with immunoSEQ multiplex PCR, while TCRdb's copy carries only in-frame clones and drops some. The table includes 200,000 to 250,000 clones, approximately 83% detected once. Sample: peripheral blood. All receptors derive from a young woman who had recovered from COVID-19. Each CDR3 is given with its conserved first and last residue. Fields, in order: clone size, D gene, V gene, J gene, CDR3 protein, CDR3 DNA. A D gene is named only where the DNA matches it firmly. Size values are once, few and many counts, or a class for expanded clones, and some rows have none.

clone size: -; D gene: TRBD1; V gene: TRBV4-2; J gene: TRBJ2-3; CDR3 protein: CASSPGQDQATQYF; CDR3 DNA: TGTGCCAGCAGCCCCGGACAGGACCAGGCTACGCAGTATTTT
clone size: -; D gene: -; V gene: TRBV6-5; J gene: TRBJ2-3; CDR3 protein: CASRRGWMGTDTQYF; CDR3 DNA: TGTGCCAGCCGGCGAGGCTGGATGGGCACAGATACGCAGTATTTT
clone size: -; D gene: -; V gene: TRBV4-1; J gene: TRBJ1-2; CDR3 protein: CASSQVSLRSYGYTF; CDR3 DNA: TGCGCCAGCAGCCAAGTCTCCCTCCGGTCTTATGGCTACACCTTC
clone size: -; D gene: TRBD1; V gene: TRBV10-3; J gene: TRBJ1-2; CDR3 protein: CAIRGQSLYLRGYTF; CDR3 DNA: TGTGCCATCAGGGGACAGTCGCTTTATCTTCGGGGCTACACCTTC
clone size: -; D gene: -; V gene: TRBV9; J gene: TRBJ2-5; CDR3 protein: CASSTRDSEETQYF; CDR3 DNA: TGTGCCAGCAGCACAAGGGACTCGGAAGAGACCCAGTACTTC
clone size: -; D gene: TRBD1; V gene: TRBV3-1/TRBV3-2; J gene: TRBJ1-1; CDR3 protein: CASSRGTGEAFF; CDR3 DNA: TGTGCCAGCAGCCGGGGGACAGGGGAGGCTTTCTTT
clone size: few; D gene: TRBD1; V gene: TRBV19; J gene: TRBJ2-1; CDR3 protein: CASRVGTGPYNEQFF; CDR3 DNA: TGTGCCAGTAGGGTCGGGACAGGGCCTTACAATGAGCAGTTCTTC
clone size: -; D gene: -; V gene: TRBV19; J gene: TRBJ1-1; CDR3 protein: CASSIGHRMNTEAFF; CDR3 DNA: TGTGCCAGTAGTATCGGACACCGAATGAACACTGAAGCTTTCTTT
clone size: -; D gene: TRBD1; V gene: TRBV5-1; J gene: TRBJ2-3; CDR3 protein: CASSLRQGGTDTQYF; CDR3 DNA: TGCGCCAGCAGCCTTAGACAGGGCGGCACAGATACGCAGTATTTT
clone size: -; D gene: -; V gene: TRBV6-2/TRBV6-3; J gene: TRBJ1-3; CDR3 protein: CASSRLVPLLPHSGNTIYF; CDR3 DNA: TGTGCCAGCAGTCGGTTGGTCCCTCTTCTCCCCCACTCTGGAAACACCATATATTTT
clone size: -; D gene: -; V gene: TRBV7-9; J gene: TRBJ2-7; CDR3 protein: CASSSFCYEQYF; CDR3 DNA: TGTGCCAGCAGTTCCTTTTGTTACGAGCAGTACTTC
clone size: -; D gene: TRBD1; V gene: TRBV2; J gene: TRBJ1-2; CDR3 protein: CASSDTGGRYGYTF; CDR3 DNA: TGTGCCAGCAGTGACACAGGGGGCCGCTATGGCTACACCTTC
clone size: -; D gene: -; V gene: TRBV9; J gene: TRBJ1-4; CDR3 protein: CASSGSGGTNEKLFF; CDR3 DNA: TGTGCCAGCAGCGGATCTGGGGGGACTAATGAAAAACTGTTTTTT
clone size: -; D gene: TRBD1; V gene: TRBV4-3; J gene: TRBJ1-2; CDR3 protein: CASSQTQGAAGYTF; CDR3 DNA: TGCGCCAGCAGCCAGACACAGGGGGCTGCTGGCTACACCTTC
clone size: -; D gene: -; V gene: TRBV7-9; J gene: TRBJ1-5; CDR3 protein: CASSLGSQPQHF; CDR3 DNA: TGTGCCAGCAGCTTAGGTTCGCAGCCCCAGCATTTT
clone size: once; D gene: -; V gene: TRBV5-6; J gene: TRBJ2-2; CDR3 protein: CASSLGLTNTGELFF; CDR3 DNA: TGTGCCAGCAGCTTGGGACTAACGAACACCGGGGAGCTGTTTTTT
clone size: -; D gene: -; V gene: TRBV6-2/TRBV6-3; J gene: TRBJ2-1; CDR3 protein: CASSYGGGEFLVQSEQFF; CDR3 DNA: TGTGCCAGCAGTTACGGGGGCGGAGAGTTCCTCGTTCAGAGTGAGCAGTTCTTC
clone size: -; D gene: TRBD2; V gene: TRBV18; J gene: TRBJ2-3; CDR3 protein: CASSPSASGGADTQYF; CDR3 DNA: TGTGCCAGCTCACCCTCGGCTAGCGGGGGGGCAGATACGCAGTATTTT
clone size: -; D gene: -; V gene: TRBV5-1; J gene: TRBJ2-3; CDR3 protein: CASSLVGATTDTQYF; CDR3 DNA: TGCGCCAGCAGCTTGGTGGGGGCAACCACAGATACGCAGTATTTT
clone size: once; D gene: TRBD2; V gene: TRBV19; J gene: TRBJ2-1; CDR3 protein: CASSRGDNEQFF; CDR3 DNA: TGTGCCAGTAGCCGGGGGGACAATGAGCAGTTCTTC
clone size: few; D gene: -; V gene: TRBV4-3; J gene: TRBJ2-7; CDR3 protein: CASSQGARFSYEQYF; CDR3 DNA: TGCGCCAGCAGCCAAGGGGCCAGATTTTCCTACGAGCAGTACTTC
clone size: -; D gene: TRBD2; V gene: TRBV7-3; J gene: TRBJ2-1; CDR3 protein: CASSARGANEQFF; CDR3 DNA: TGTGCCAGCTCCGCGCGGGGGGCCAATGAGCAGTTCTTC
clone size: -; D gene: -; V gene: TRBV5-6; J gene: TRBJ2-2; CDR3 protein: CASSFSGGELFF; CDR3 DNA: TGTGCCAGCAGCTTTTCAGGGGGGGAGCTGTTTTTT
clone size: -; D gene: -; V gene: TRBV7-3; J gene: TRBJ2-3; CDR3 protein: CASSFSATSTDTQYF; CDR3 DNA: TGTGCCAGCAGCTTTTCAGCGACTAGCACAGATACGCAGTATTTT
clone size: -; D gene: TRBD1; V gene: TRBV6-6; J gene: TRBJ1-2; CDR3 protein: CASSYSLTGGDYGYTF; CDR3 DNA: TGTGCCAGCAGTTACTCGTTGACAGGGGGCGACTATGGCTACACCTTC
clone size: -; D gene: TRBD2; V gene: TRBV10-3; J gene: TRBJ2-7; CDR3 protein: CAISGAGAIYEQYF; CDR3 DNA: TGTGCCATCAGTGGAGCGGGGGCCATTTACGAGCAGTACTTC
clone size: -; D gene: TRBD1; V gene: TRBV6-5; J gene: TRBJ2-4; CDR3 protein: CASSSGQGQNIQYF; CDR3 DNA: TGTGCCAGCAGTTCGGGACAGGGCCAAAACATTCAGTACTTC
clone size: -; D gene: -; V gene: TRBV18; J gene: TRBJ1-2; CDR3 protein: CASSRQGFNYGYTF; CDR3 DNA: TGTGCCAGCTCACGGCAGGGATTTAACTATGGCTACACCTTC
clone size: few; D gene: TRBD1; V gene: TRBV18; J gene: TRBJ2-3; CDR3 protein: CASSPTGTGVTDTQYF; CDR3 DNA: TGTGCCAGCTCACCAACCGGGACAGGGGTCACAGATACGCAGTATTTT
clone size: few; D gene: -; V gene: TRBV19; J gene: TRBJ1-2; CDR3 protein: CAVKTGNYGYTF; CDR3 DNA: TGTGCCGTCAAAACAGGGAACTATGGCTACACCTTC
clone size: -; D gene: TRBD1; V gene: TRBV5-5; J gene: TRBJ1-2; CDR3 protein: CASSSRQGRKVF; CDR3 DNA: TGTGCCAGCAGCTCACGACAGGGCCGAAAAGTCTTC
clone size: -; D gene: TRBD1; V gene: TRBV19; J gene: TRBJ2-3; CDR3 protein: CASKRVDRAKDTQYF; CDR3 DNA: TGTGCCAGCAAGAGGGTAGACAGGGCTAAAGATACGCAGTATTTT
clone size: -; D gene: -; V gene: TRBV3-1/TRBV3-2; J gene: TRBJ2-3; CDR3 protein: CASSQRGTDTQYF; CDR3 DNA: TGTGCCAGCAGCCAACGAGGCACAGATACGCAGTATTTT
clone size: -; D gene: -; V gene: TRBV7-6; J gene: TRBJ2-3; CDR3 protein: CASSLGASAGPHTDTQYF; CDR3 DNA: TGTGCCAGCAGCTTAGGGGCGTCGGCGGGGCCCCATACAGATACGCAGTATTTT
clone size: -; D gene: TRBD1; V gene: TRBV4-3; J gene: TRBJ2-3; CDR3 protein: CASSQADRAGDTQYF; CDR3 DNA: TGCGCCAGCAGCCAAGCGGACAGGGCGGGAGATACGCAGTATTTT
clone size: -; D gene: TRBD2; V gene: TRBV19; J gene: TRBJ2-1; CDR3 protein: CASSIATSDSYNEQFF; CDR3 DNA: TGTGCCAGTAGTATAGCAACTAGCGACTCCTACAATGAGCAGTTCTTC
clone size: -; D gene: TRBD2; V gene: TRBV5-1; J gene: TRBJ2-3; CDR3 protein: CASSLGAGGLTDTQYF; CDR3 DNA: TGCGCCAGCAGCTTGGGAGCGGGGGGGCTCACAGATACGCAGTATTTT
clone size: -; D gene: -; V gene: TRBV3-1/TRBV3-2; J gene: TRBJ2-7; CDR3 protein: CASSQVETAYEQYF; CDR3 DNA: TGTGCCAGCAGCCAAGTAGAGACTGCTTACGAGCAGTACTTC
clone size: -; D gene: -; V gene: TRBV7-9; J gene: TRBJ2-1; CDR3 protein: CASSLVGGTYNEQFF; CDR3 DNA: TGTGCCAGCAGCTTAGTGGGGGGAACCTACAATGAGCAGTTCTTC
clone size: -; D gene: -; V gene: TRBV30; J gene: TRBJ2-2; CDR3 protein: CAWSPMWHRDTGELFF; CDR3 DNA: TGTGCCTGGAGTCCTATGTGGCATCGGGACACCGGGGAGCTGTTTTTT